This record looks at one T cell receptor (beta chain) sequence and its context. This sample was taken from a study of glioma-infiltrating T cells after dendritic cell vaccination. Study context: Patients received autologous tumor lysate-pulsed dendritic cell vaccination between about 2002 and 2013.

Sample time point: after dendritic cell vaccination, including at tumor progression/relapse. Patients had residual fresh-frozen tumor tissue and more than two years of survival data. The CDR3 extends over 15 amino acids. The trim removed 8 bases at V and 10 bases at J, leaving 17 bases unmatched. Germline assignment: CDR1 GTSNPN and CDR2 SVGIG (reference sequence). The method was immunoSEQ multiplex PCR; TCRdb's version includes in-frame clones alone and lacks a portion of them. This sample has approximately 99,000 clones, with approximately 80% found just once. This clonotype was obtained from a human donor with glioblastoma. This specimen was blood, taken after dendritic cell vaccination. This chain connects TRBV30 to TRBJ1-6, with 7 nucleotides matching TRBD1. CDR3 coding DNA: TGTGCCGGGACCAAGCCGCTGAGGGGGCGATCACCCCTCCACTTT. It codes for CAGTKPLRGRSPLHF.